These T cell receptor beta chains were read from a single sample in a study of T-cell memory formation after mild COVID-19. Each CDR3 protein is one row after TCRdb ran MiXCR on the 5' RACE reads. Among over 400,000 distinct CDR3 sequences listed, about a quarter were seen once. Sequencing used PBMCs or a T cell subset sorted from them (not recorded which). The receptors derive from an adult woman who had mild COVID-19 (a few samples of this study predate the infection). Cell type and time point are not known. Both conserved end residues are part of each CDR3.

J: TRBJ2-2; V: TRBV7-3; CDR3: CASSSSGTLNTGELFF
J: TRBJ2-6; V: TRBV6-5; CDR3: CASSYSHSGANVLTF
J: TRBJ2-2; V: TRBV7-9; CDR3: CASSHRLGSIASGELFF
J: TRBJ2-1; V: TRBV7-2; CDR3: CASSLGLAGALEYNEQFF
J: TRBJ2-3; V: TRBV7-2; CDR3: CASSSTQGKTDTQYF
J: TRBJ1-3; V: TRBV10-3; CDR3: CAIWTMDAGNTIYF
J: TRBJ2-7; V: TRBV29-1; CDR3: CSVEGHTAYEQYF
J: TRBJ1-4; V: TRBV7-2; CDR3: CASSLRQGANEKLFF
J: TRBJ2-7; V: TRBV7-9; CDR3: CASSSTAGDYEQYF
J: TRBJ2-1; V: TRBV5-6; CDR3: CASAPLSERRNNEQFF
J: TRBJ1-2; V: TRBV19; CDR3: CASSIPRGFRGGYTF
J: TRBJ2-1; V: TRBV24-1; CDR3: CATSGGARSYNEQFF
J: TRBJ2-3; V: TRBV7-9; CDR3: CASSLVRLAGGPGPTDTQYF
J: TRBJ1-1; V: TRBV12-3/TRBV12-4; CDR3: CASSGQGYTEAFF
J: TRBJ2-5; V: TRBV12-3/TRBV12-4; CDR3: CASTTWEIQETQYF
J: TRBJ1-5; V: TRBV12-3/TRBV12-4; CDR3: CASSLNVGGLNQPQHF
J: TRBJ2-3; V: TRBV20-1; CDR3: CSARGLAGGADTQYF
J: TRBJ2-3; V: TRBV20-1; CDR3: CSGRTGARDTQYF
J: TRBJ1-1; V: TRBV20-1; CDR3: CSASPDFGAFF
J: TRBJ2-5; V: TRBV7-8; CDR3: CASSAGTVFKETQYF
J: TRBJ1-4; V: TRBV2; CDR3: CASRIGEKLFF
J: TRBJ1-2; V: TRBV7-9; CDR3: CASSPGGTNYGYTF
J: TRBJ1-2; V: TRBV12-3/TRBV12-4; CDR3: CASSWGTGSSGAYGYTF
J: TRBJ2-3; V: TRBV20-1; CDR3: CSAMGTPSTDTQYF
J: TRBJ2-5; V: TRBV7-2; CDR3: CASSLSPQETQYF
J: TRBJ2-2; V: TRBV30; CDR3: CAWLTGPGTGELFF
J: TRBJ1-2; V: TRBV7-6; CDR3: CASSLEQGLTYGYTF
J: TRBJ2-7; V: TRBV12-3/TRBV12-4; CDR3: CASSLAVGVYEQYF
J: TRBJ2-5; V: TRBV5-1; CDR3: CASSSRGETQYF
J: TRBJ2-1; V: TRBV5-1; CDR3: CASSWGVPTEQFF
J: TRBJ2-1; V: TRBV20-1; CDR3: CSANRVSYNEQFF
J: TRBJ2-7; V: TRBV15; CDR3: CATSRGFGTGSYEQYF